The source of this T cell receptor (beta chain) is a study of PD-1 blockade in classical Hodgkin lymphoma (TCRdb year 2020). About the investigation overall: Nivolumab dosing was 3 mg/kg intravenously every 2 weeks, continuing until either disease progression or unacceptable toxicity. To define a peripheral blood immune signature of response to PD-1 blockade in classical Hodgkin lymphoma, the study combined TCR beta sequencing with CyTOF. The paper's findings and limits, for the study overall: Lower diversity was observed in patients in whom nivolumab was started less than 1 year after ASCT, and these patients were excluded from later analyses so that confounding by immune reconstitution would be avoided. The study covered only a single clinical trial cohort, and the causes of the repertoire differences, possibly disease activity or prior therapy, were still not defined. Trial patients with a complete response had baseline diversity similar to that of newly diagnosed patients, while partial responders and progressors had significantly lower diversity. By C4D1, a significant rise was seen in CD4+ TCR diversity but not in CD8+ TCR diversity (p=0.0027 vs p=0.16), and the rise was most apparent among complete responders (p=0.02). Baseline TCR diversity was reported to be lower in newly diagnosed patients than in healthy donors and to be lower still in relapsed/refractory patients.

Including the terminal cysteine and phenylalanine, the CDR3 comprises 15 residues. Only CDR3 DNA is held: 45 bases, read in frame from base 1. From the germline V gene, CDR1 is SGHTA and CDR2 is FQGNSA. Between the V and J ends, shortened by 4 bases and 1 base respectively, the junction contains 14 bases. In the case of this clone: Its antigen specificity is not known. Base qualities were left out, and no much larger clone turns up one base away.

This specimen's time point label, per the study, means: cycle 1 day 1 (C1D1), immediately before nivolumab initiation. Every trial patient had relapsed after autologous stem cell transplantation, and cohorts A, B and C differed in prior brentuximab vedotin exposure. The trial cohort comprised 56 patients with relapsed/refractory classical Hodgkin lymphoma whose best overall responses were complete response, partial response or progressive disease. In the multi-cohort phase II CheckMate 205 trial, trial patients received single-agent nivolumab. An independent review committee assessed best overall response by applying the 2007 International Working Group response criteria. PBMCs from the trial were collected at three points: immediately before nivolumab initiation (C1D1), and during therapy at cycle 2 day 1 and cycle 4 day 1. Peripheral blood was collected in 8 mL Vacutainer Cell Preparation Tubes, from which PBMCs were isolated by centrifugation and then cryopreserved.

Genomic DNA was extracted with the Qiagen DNeasy kit from unsorted PBMCs and from negatively selected CD4+ and CD8+ fractions. Amplification of TCR beta CDR3 regions was done by immunoSEQ multiplex PCR with primers that anneal to V and J segments. A synthetic immune receptor repertoire was used to minimize amplification bias, and any residual bias was removed computationally once sequencing was done. Per the original workflow: Repertoire diversity was quantified as the Shannon entropy index using custom Python scripts. The unsorted, CD4+ and CD8+ repertoires were each analyzed separately, with the exception of combined analyses, where CD4+ and CD8+ sequences were merged in silico. A clone was considered expanded if an increase in frequency of at least 2-fold after treatment relative to C1D1 was found, and a pseudocount of 0.5 was applied to clones undetected at baseline. Singleton clones were defined as clones with 0 or 1 copy at C1D1, and non-singleton clones were defined as clones with 2 or more copies. By matching protein sequences in sorted samples from the same patient, clones expanded in unsorted samples were annotated as CD4+, CD8+ or unknown. Wilcoxon tests on paired samples were used to test diversity changes from C1D1 to C4D1. What TCRdb holds here is the immuneACCESS table cut down to in-frame rearrangements. Part of the clones is not present; checked against another copy, under half of the missing clones reflect an unresolved V gene, and the others are unexplained. That table furnishes V, J and clone size, whereas the DNA furnished D and trimming. The sample records roughly 40,000 clones, more than 70% of which are singletons. Approximately 9.1% of the sample is held by the ten biggest clonotypes.

The sequence joins TRBV7-2 to TRBJ2-7, and perhaps TRBD1 as D gene, on 5 matching bases. The clonotype comes from a human donor with classical Hodgkin lymphoma. The sample here was peripheral blood mononuclear cells (PBMCs), taken at baseline. The CDR3 is CASSYRPRQSYEQYF. DNA sequence: TGTGCCAGCAGCTATCGGCCCCGACAGTCCTACGAGCAGTACTTC.